These 28 T cell receptor beta chains were sequenced from one sample in a study of blood T cell repertoires in COVID-19. The assay was immunoSEQ multiplex PCR, and TCRdb's table has in-frame clones only and misses some. The data contain approximately 260,000 clones, roughly 87% of them seen just once; the ten biggest clones take up 4% to 5%. The source material was peripheral blood. The receptors shown here come from a woman aged 40 to 55 who had recovered from COVID-19.

The CDR3 region is CASSPNADRANYGYTF. CDR3 DNA sequence: TGTGCCAGCAGCCCCAACGCCGACAGGGCCAACTATGGCTACACCTTC. V and J are TRBV11-3 and TRBJ1-2; 7 bases line up with TRBD1. The CDR3 consists of 16 residues. J gave up 2 bases and V 5 bases, and 11 bases lay outside the gene matches. Germline lookup yields CDR1 SGHNT and CDR2 YENEEA. Full variable domain (outside the CDR3, taken from reference TRBV11-3 and TRBJ1-2): EAGVVQSPRYKIIEKKQPVAFWCNPISGHNTLYWYLQNLGQGPELLIRYENEEAVDDSQLPKDRFSAERLKGVDSTLKIQPAELGDSAVYLCASSPNADRANYGYTFGSGTRLTVV.

The chain combines TRBV5-1 with TRBJ1-2, with D maybe TRBD1 (6 bases). CDR1 and CDR2 (germline): SGHRS, YFSETQ. Trimming cost V 0 bases and J 7 bases, with 10 bases left between them. This CDR3 spans 13 amino acids. CDR3 nucleotide sequence: TGCGCCAGCAGCTTGGATGGGGGCGGTGGCTACACCTTC. Translating it yields CASSLDGGGGYTF.

The gene calls are TRBV3-1 (or the pseudogene TRBV3-2) and TRBJ1-5; no reliable D call. Germline V gives CDR1 LGHDT, CDR2 YNNKEL (reference sequence). The ends were cut back, 0 bases at V and 6 bases at J, with 9 bases in the middle. The CDR3 runs 14 residues. CDR3 coding DNA: TGTGCCAGCAGCCAAGATCCTCGGGGTCAGCCCCAGCATTTT. Translating it yields CASSQDPRGQPQHF.

V usage is TRBV19 and J usage is TRBJ2-3, with D possibly TRBD2 on 5 matching bases. The CDR3 length is 12 residues. Trimming removed 6 bases from V and 4 bases from J, with 8 bases in between. Germline CDR1 LNHDA, CDR2 SQIVND (reference sequence). CDR3 DNA sequence: TGTGCCAGTAGCCTACTAGCAGATACGCAGTATTTT. This translates into CASSLLADTQYF.

This chain connects TRBV19 to TRBJ1-3; no clear D. V was shortened by 6 bases and J by 8 bases, with 17 bases between the two germline ends. The CDR3 loop spans 14 amino acids. In germline, CDR1 is LNHDA, CDR2 SQIVND (reference sequence). Here the CDR3 reads CASSPRAAGHTIYF. Written as DNA, the CDR3 is TGTGCCAGTAGCCCGCGAGCGGCGGGCCACACCATATATTTT.

The rearrangement links TRBV6-5 to TRBJ2-3; no definite D call. CDR3 length equals 13 residues. Trimming cost V 7 bases and J 2 bases, with 10 bases left between them. Germline assignment: CDR1 MNHEY and CDR2 SVGAGI. The CDR3 DNA is TGTGCCAGCACCGGGTCGCTCACAGATACGCAGTATTTT. Translated: CASTGSLTDTQYF.

This clone was observed once. The chain links TRBV27 to TRBJ1-3; tentative D call: TRBD1 (5 bases). Trimming removed 5 bases at V and 2 bases at J, with 13 bases between. The CDR3 covers 15 residues. Germline CDR1 is MNHEY and CDR2 is SMNVEV (reference sequence). Written as DNA, the CDR3 is TGTGCCAGCAGTACCACTTGGGGGGCTGGAAACACCATATATTTT. It encodes CASSTTWGAGNTIYF.

This chain uses TRBV7-3 with TRBJ2-1, with TRBD2 matching over 9 bases. The junction had 6 bases not matched to a gene; V was cut back by 0 bases and J by 6 bases. The CDR3 sequence is 16 residues long. CDR1 SGHTA and CDR2 FQGTGA come from the germline V gene. In nucleotides, the CDR3 is TGTGCCAGCAGCTTAACGGGTCAGCGGGGGGCCAATGAGCAGTTCTTC. Translation gives CASSLTGQRGANEQFF. The full variable domain, in which reference TRBV7-3 and TRBJ2-1 provide the parts outside the CDR3, is GAGVSQTPSNKVTEKGKYVELRCDPISGHTALYWYRQSLGQGPEFLIYFQGTGAADDSGLPNDRFFAVRPEGSVSTLKIQRTERGDSAVYLCASSLTGQRGANEQFFGPGTRLTVL.

This rearrangement joins TRBV12-3 or TRBV12-4 to TRBJ2-3, with D maybe TRBD2 (6 bases). Trimming shortened V by 6 bases and J by 1 base, and 8 bases separated the two germline ends. CDR3 length: 13 amino acids. CDR3 loop: CASSVAGTDTQYF. CDR3 nucleotide sequence: TGTGCCAGCAGCGTAGCGGGCACAGATACGCAGTATTTT.

This clone was found a few times. The chain recombines TRBV5-4 with TRBJ1-2; D unclear. V was shortened by 1 base and J by 8 bases, with 9 bases between the two germline ends. The CDR3 is 12 residues long. Germline loops: CDR1 SGHNT, CDR2 YYREEE (reference sequence). The CDR3, as DNA: TGTGCCAGCAGCTTGTCAGGTTGGGGCTACACCTTC. Its protein product is CASSLSGWGYTF.

The V call is TRBV4-2, the J call TRBJ2-7, with TRBD1 matching over 10 bases. Germline CDR1 and CDR2: LGHNA and YNFKEQ. The J segment lost 2 bases and the V segment lost 1 base, leaving 5 bases of the junction unmatched. The CDR3 is 16 residues long. The CDR3 reads CASSQVHDRGPYEQYF. The CDR3 nucleotides read TGTGCCAGCAGCCAAGTTCATGACAGGGGGCCCTACGAGCAGTACTTC.

This clone was picked up one time. The chain employs TRBV19 and TRBJ2-6; the match to TRBD1 covers 7 bases. The CDR3 contains 13 residues. Losses at the gene ends were 8 bases for V and 7 bases for J; bases not matched to a gene: 5. Germline CDR1 reads LNHDA; CDR2 reads SQIVND (reference sequence). CDR3 DNA sequence: TGTGCCAGTTCCTCAGGGGGAGCCAACGTCCTGACTTTC. As protein: CASSSGGANVLTF.

CDR3 in amino acids: CSVGDRSNQPQHF. The CDR3 nucleotides are TGCAGCGTCGGGGACAGAAGCAATCAGCCCCAGCATTTT. J is TRBJ1-5 and V is TRBV29-1; TRBD1 aligns across 7 bases. V lost 6 bases, J lost 1 base, and 3 bases stayed unmatched. CDR1 is SQVTM, CDR2 ANQGSEA, per germline. The CDR3 is 13 residues long.

The genes are TRBV4-1 and TRBJ2-7; a possible D gene is TRBD1 (5 bases). The CDR3 is 14 amino acids. From germline, CDR1 is MGHRA and CDR2 YSYEKL. V lost 0 bases and J lost 3, with 9 bases in between. CDR3 in DNA: TGCGCCAGCAGCCAAGAAAACAGGAACTACGAGCAGTACTTC. Translation gives CASSQENRNYEQYF.

This chain links TRBV19 with TRBJ1-1, with 11 bases matching TRBD1. Germline CDR1 LNHDA, CDR2 SQIVND (reference sequence). V shed 6 bases, J shed 1 base, and the junction held 13 bases outside the gene matches. This CDR3 has 18 residues. The CDR3 nucleotides are TGTGCCAGTAGCCCTCTAGGGACAGGGGGACTTCCGAACACTGAAGCTTTCTTT. It is translated as CASSPLGTGGLPNTEAFF.

This clone has just one count. V gene TRBV10-1 combines with J gene TRBJ1-2; 8 bases are shared with TRBD1. Unmatched junction bases numbered 6, after V lost 6 bases and J lost 3 bases. The CDR3 runs 14 residues. CDR1 is WNHNN and CDR2 is SYGVQD in the germline V gene (reference sequence). In nucleotides, the CDR3 is TGCGCCAGCAGCCCACCGGGACAGGACTATGGCTACACCTTC. It specifies CASSPPGQDYGYTF.

The V gene is TRBV7-7, the J gene TRBJ2-3, with D unclear. The CDR3 loop spans 13 amino acids. Germline CDR1 is SSHAT and CDR2 is FNYEAQ (reference sequence). V lost 5 bases and J 4 bases, leaving 10 bases between the germline ends. This chain's CDR3 is CASSPRASDTQYF. CDR3 nucleotides: TGTGCCAGCAGCCCCAGAGCGTCAGATACGCAGTATTTT.

This chain connects TRBV29-1 to TRBJ2-6; no clear D gene. The V end lost 4 bases, the J end lost 0 bases, and 4 bases lay between the germline ends. Looked up from germline, CDR1 is SQVTM and CDR2 is ANQGSEA. The CDR3 is made up of 13 amino acids. CDR3 protein: CSVVHSGANVLTF. As DNA, the CDR3 is TGCAGCGTTGTCCACTCTGGGGCCAACGTCCTGACTTTC.

The chain links TRBV29-1 to TRBJ2-5, with D possibly matching TRBD1 (5 bases). The CDR3 runs to 12 residues. Germline CDR1 is SQVTM and CDR2 is ANQGSEA. The V gene lost 3 bases and the J gene lost 4 bases, with 9 bases spanning the gap. The CDR3 coding sequence is TGCAGCGTTGACACGCAGGGAGAGACCCAGTACTTC. Its translation is CSVDTQGETQYF.

The chain couples TRBV9 to TRBJ1-6, with D possibly being TRBD1 (5 bases). CDR3 length equals 15 residues. Germline CDR1 and CDR2: SGDLS and YYNGEE. V shed 0 bases and J shed 3 bases, with 7 bases lying between them. CDR3 protein: CASSVDDSYNSPLHF. CDR3 DNA sequence: TGTGCCAGCAGCGTAGACGACAGCTATAATTCACCCCTCCACTTT.

This sequence joins TRBV4-2 and TRBJ1-1; D perhaps matches TRBD1 (5 bases). Germline CDR1 LGHNA, CDR2 YNFKEQ. Trimming took off 0 bases at V and 2 bases at J, with 16 bases between the two ends. The CDR3 contains 17 residues. Here the CDR3 reads CASSQEGFVTANTEAFF. CDR3 nucleotides: TGTGCCAGCAGCCAAGAGGGATTTGTGACAGCTAACACTGAAGCTTTCTTT.

The chain carries TRBV6-5 and TRBJ2-7; 7 bases agree with TRBD1. This CDR3 has 13 amino acids. Germline CDR1 reads MNHEY; CDR2 reads SVGAGI. V was pared by 5 bases and J by 6 bases, with 7 bases of the junction left unmatched. This CDR3 is CASSRSGGIEQYF. For the CDR3, the DNA is TGTGCCAGCAGTAGGTCAGGGGGAATCGAGCAGTACTTC.

The V gene is TRBV30, the J gene TRBJ2-1; D not resolved. The V end lost 0 bases, the J end lost 4 bases, and 7 bases lay between the germline ends. From germline, CDR1 is GTSNPN and CDR2 SVGIG (reference sequence). The CDR3 covers 13 residues. Here the CDR3 DNA reads TGTGCCTGGAGTGTATTTCAATACAATGAGCAGTTCTTC. This translates into CAWSVFQYNEQFF.

The genes are TRBV5-1 and TRBJ2-3; D is perhaps TRBD1 (5 bases). Looked up from germline, CDR1 is SGHRS and CDR2 is YFSETQ. This CDR3 is 15 amino acids long. V lost 0 bases to trimming and J lost 5 bases, with 13 bases between them. CDR3 residues: CASSLEQGERDTQYF. The CDR3 DNA is TGCGCCAGCAGCTTGGAGCAGGGCGAAAGAGATACGCAGTATTTT.

The J gene is TRBJ1-1, the V gene TRBV28, with D possibly TRBD1 on 6 matching bases. Trimming left V 10 bases short and J 2 bases short, with 20 bases between. CDR1 MDHEN and CDR2 SYDVKM come from the germline V gene. The CDR3 consists of 15 residues. CDR3 loop: CAICLSGRGNTEAFF. The CDR3 nucleotides read TGTGCCATCTGTCTATCGGGCAGGGGAAACACTGAAGCTTTCTTT.

This clone was recorded only once. V and J are TRBV30 and TRBJ2-5; 8 bases map to TRBD1. The CDR3 sequence is 16 residues long. V lost 6 bases to trimming and J lost 5 bases; unmatched junction nucleotides: 17. Germline CDR1 is GTSNPN and CDR2 is SVGIG (reference sequence). The CDR3 sequence is CACRPRGRGARETQYF. Here the CDR3 DNA reads TGTGCCTGTCGTCCCAGGGGGCGAGGGGCCAGGGAGACCCAGTACTTC. Combining the CDR3 with reference TRBV30 and TRBJ2-5 gives the whole variable domain SQTIHQWPATLVQPVGSPLSLECTVEGTSNPNLYWYRQAAGRGLQLLFYSVGIGQISSEVPQNLSASRPQDRQFILSSKKLLLSDSGFYLCACRPRGRGARETQYFGPGTRLLVL.

V gene TRBV5-1 combines with J gene TRBJ2-2; D not certain. The CDR3 has 15 amino acids. V was shortened by 7 bases and J by 0 bases, with 13 bases between the two germline ends. The germline gives CDR1 SGHRS, CDR2 YFSETQ. The CDR3 nucleotides are TGCGCCAGCGCCTCAGGCCCTCCGAACACCGGGGAGCTGTTTTTT. Translation gives CASASGPPNTGELFF.

The V gene is TRBV5-4, the J gene TRBJ1-1; 9 nucleotides match TRBD1. The CDR3 is 16 amino acids. Unmatched junction bases numbered 7, after V lost 4 bases and J lost 0 bases. Germline values: CDR1 SGHNT, CDR2 YYREEE (reference sequence). CDR3 bases: TGTGCCAGCAGCGCGCCCGGGACAGGGCTGAACACTGAAGCTTTCTTT. This codes for CASSAPGTGLNTEAFF.